This TCR beta chain stems from a study of blood T cell repertoires in COVID-19. Study background: T cells, B-cell-depleted T cells, or PBMCs supplied cDNA or gDNA.

The length of the CDR3 is 14 residues. The germline gives CDR1 SGHRS, CDR2 YFSETQ. Trimming cost V 0 bases and J 5 bases, with 12 bases left between them. The study recruited people aged about 18 to 95 years across 24 US areas. Original processing methods: For nucleated cells, counts were estimated from reference gene primer amplification. Libraries were prepared by immunoSEQ multiplex PCR; TCRdb keeps only in-frame clonotypes and omits some of them. D and trimming come from the DNA, and the V and J calls and clone size come from that table. This table holds about 170,000 clones, more than 75% found once.

This chain uses TRBV5-1 with TRBJ2-7; D perhaps matches TRBD2 (7 bases). The receptor was isolated from a human donor with acute COVID-19. The donor label of this sample is uncertain. The sequenced sample consisted of PBMCs or T cells enriched from blood (not recorded which). The CDR3 DNA sequence: TGCGCCAGCAGCTTGGAGGGGGGGACCAACGAGCAGTACTTC. This translates into CASSLEGGTNEQYF.